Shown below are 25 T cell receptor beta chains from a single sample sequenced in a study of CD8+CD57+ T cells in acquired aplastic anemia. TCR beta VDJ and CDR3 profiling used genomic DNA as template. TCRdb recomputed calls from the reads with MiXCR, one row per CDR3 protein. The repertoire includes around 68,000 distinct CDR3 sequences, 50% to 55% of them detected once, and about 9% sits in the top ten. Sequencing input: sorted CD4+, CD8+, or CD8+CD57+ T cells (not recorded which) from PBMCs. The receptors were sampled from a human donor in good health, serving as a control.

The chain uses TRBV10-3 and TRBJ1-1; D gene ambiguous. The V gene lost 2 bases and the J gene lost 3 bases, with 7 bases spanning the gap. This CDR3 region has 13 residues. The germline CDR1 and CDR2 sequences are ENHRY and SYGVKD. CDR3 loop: CAISEPPDTEAFF. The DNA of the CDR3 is TGTGCCATCAGTGAGCCGCCTGACACTGAAGCTTTCTTT.

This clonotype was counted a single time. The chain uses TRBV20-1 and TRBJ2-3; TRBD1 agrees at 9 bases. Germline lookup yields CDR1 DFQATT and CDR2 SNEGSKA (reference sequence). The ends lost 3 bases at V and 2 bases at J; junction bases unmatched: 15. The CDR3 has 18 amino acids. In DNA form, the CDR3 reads TGCAGTGCTAGGGACGAAATCCGGGGACAGGGATACACAGATACGCAGTATTTT. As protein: CSARDEIRGQGYTDTQYF.

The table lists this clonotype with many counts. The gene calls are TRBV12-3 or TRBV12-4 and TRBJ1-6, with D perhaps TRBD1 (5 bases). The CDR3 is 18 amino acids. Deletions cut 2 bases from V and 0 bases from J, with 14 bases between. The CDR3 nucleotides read TGTGCCAGCAGTTTAACCCGGCAGGGACCCTCCTATAATTCACCCCTCCACTTT. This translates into CASSLTRQGPSYNSPLHF.

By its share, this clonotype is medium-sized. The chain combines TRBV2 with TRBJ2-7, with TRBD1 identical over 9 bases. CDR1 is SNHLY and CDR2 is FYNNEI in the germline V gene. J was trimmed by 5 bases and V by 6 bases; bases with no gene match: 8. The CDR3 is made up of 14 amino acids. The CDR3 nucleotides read TGTGCCAGCAGGGCTCCGACAGGGGGGGACGAGCAGTACTTC. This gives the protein CASRAPTGGDEQYF.

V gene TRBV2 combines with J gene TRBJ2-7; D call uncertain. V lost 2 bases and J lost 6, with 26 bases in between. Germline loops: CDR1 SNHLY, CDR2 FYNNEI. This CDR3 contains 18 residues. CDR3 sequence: CASSESLPLRSMTSEQYF. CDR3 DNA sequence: TGTGCCAGCAGTGAAAGTCTCCCCCTGCGGTCCATGACTTCCGAGCAGTACTTC.

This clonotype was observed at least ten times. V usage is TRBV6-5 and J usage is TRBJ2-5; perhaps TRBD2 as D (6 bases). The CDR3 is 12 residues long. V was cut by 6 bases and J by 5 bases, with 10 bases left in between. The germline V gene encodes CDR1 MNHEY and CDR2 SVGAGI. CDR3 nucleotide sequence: TGTGCCAGCAGCTCGGGGGAGGAGACCCAGTACTTC. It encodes CASSSGEETQYF.

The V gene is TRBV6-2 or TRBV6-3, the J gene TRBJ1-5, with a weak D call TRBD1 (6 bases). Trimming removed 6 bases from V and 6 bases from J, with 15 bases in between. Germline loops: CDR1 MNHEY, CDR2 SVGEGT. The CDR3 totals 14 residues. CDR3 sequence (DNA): TGTGCCAGCAGACCCCTACAGGGAGGTCAGCCCCAGCATTTT. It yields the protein CASRPLQGGQPQHF.

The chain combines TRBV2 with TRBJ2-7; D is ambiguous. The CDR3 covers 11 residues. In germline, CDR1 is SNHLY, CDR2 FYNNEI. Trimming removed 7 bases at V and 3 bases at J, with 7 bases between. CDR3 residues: CASTPGYEQYV. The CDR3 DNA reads TGTGCCAGCACCCCGGGCTACGAGCAGTACGTC.

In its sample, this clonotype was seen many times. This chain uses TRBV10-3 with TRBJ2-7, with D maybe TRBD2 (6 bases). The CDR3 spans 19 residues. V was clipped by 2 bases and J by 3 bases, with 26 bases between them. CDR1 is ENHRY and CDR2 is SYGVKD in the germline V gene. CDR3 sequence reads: CAISETETRMGLEHYEQYF. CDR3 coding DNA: TGTGCCATCAGTGAGACAGAGACACGGATGGGACTCGAGCACTACGAGCAGTACTTC.

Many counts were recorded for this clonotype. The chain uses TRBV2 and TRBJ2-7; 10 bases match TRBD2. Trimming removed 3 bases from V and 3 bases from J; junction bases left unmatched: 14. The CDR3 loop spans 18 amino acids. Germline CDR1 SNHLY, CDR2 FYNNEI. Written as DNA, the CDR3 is TGTGCCAGCAGTGATGCAAGCGGGGGGGCCAATTCCTTCTACGAGCAGTACTTC. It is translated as CASSDASGGANSFYEQYF.

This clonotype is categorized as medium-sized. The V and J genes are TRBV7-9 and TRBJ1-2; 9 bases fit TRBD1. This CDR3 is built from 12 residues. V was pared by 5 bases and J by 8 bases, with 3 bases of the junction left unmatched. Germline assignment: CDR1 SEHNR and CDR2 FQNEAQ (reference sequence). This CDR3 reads CASSMDRGGYTF. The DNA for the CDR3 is TGTGCCAGCAGCATGGACAGGGGCGGCTACACCTTC.

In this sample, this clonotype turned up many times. This CDR3 is CASSFLGARDTQYF. In nucleotides, the CDR3 is TGTGCCAGCAGTTTCTTGGGGGCGCGGGATACGCAGTATTTT. The rearrangement joins TRBV27 to TRBJ2-3; TRBD1 might be the D (6 bases). CDR3 length: 14 amino acids. V gave up 3 bases and J gave up 6 bases, with 13 bases separating them. Looked up from germline, CDR1 is MNHEY and CDR2 is SMNVEV (reference sequence).

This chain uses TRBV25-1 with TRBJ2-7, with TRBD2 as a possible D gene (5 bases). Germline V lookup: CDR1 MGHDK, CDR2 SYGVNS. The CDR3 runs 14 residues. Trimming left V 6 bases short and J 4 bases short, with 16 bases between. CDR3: CASRPSGSEYEQYF. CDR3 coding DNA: TGTGCCAGCAGACCGTCGGGGAGCGAGTACGAGCAGTACTTC.

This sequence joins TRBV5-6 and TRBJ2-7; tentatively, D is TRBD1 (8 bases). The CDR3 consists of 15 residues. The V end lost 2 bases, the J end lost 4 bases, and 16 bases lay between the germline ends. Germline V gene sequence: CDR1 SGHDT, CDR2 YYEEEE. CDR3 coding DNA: TGTGCCAGCAGCTTAAACGGACAGGGAGGGTACGAGCAGTACTTC. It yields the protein CASSLNGQGGYEQYF.

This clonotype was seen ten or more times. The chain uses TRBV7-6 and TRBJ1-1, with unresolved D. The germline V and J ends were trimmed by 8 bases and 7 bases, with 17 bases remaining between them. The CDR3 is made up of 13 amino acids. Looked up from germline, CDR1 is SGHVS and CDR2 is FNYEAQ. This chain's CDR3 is CASGEFRGDEAFF. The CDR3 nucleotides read TGTGCCAGCGGCGAGTTTAGAGGTGATGAAGCTTTCTTT.

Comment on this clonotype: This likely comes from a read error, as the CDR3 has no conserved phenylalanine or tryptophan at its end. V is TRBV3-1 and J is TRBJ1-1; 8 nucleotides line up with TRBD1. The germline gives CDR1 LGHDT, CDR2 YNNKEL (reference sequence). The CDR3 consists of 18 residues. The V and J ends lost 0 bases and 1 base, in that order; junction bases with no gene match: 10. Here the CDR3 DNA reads TGTGCCAGCAGCCAAGAACGTCTCGTGGGGACAGGGAACACTGAAGCTTTCCTT. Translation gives CASSQERLVGTGNTEAFL.

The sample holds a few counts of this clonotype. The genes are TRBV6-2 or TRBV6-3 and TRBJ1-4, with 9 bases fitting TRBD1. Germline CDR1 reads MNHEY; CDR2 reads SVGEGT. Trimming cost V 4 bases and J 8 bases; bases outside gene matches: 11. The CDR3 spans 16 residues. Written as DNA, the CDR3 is TGTGCCAGCAGTTCCCTCCCGGGACAGGGAGGCGAAAAACTGTTTTTT. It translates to CASSSLPGQGGEKLFF.

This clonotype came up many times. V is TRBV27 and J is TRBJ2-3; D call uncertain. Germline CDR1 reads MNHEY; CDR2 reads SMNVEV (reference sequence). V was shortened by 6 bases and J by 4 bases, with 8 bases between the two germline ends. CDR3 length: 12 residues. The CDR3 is CASSRHADTQYF. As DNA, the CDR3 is TGTGCCAGCAGCCGTCATGCAGATACGCAGTATTTT.

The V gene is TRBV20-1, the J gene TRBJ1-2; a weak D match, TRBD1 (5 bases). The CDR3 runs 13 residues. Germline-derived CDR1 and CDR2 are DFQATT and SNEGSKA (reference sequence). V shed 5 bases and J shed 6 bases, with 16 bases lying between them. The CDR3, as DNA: TGCAGTGCTTTGACAGTTATCCTTAATGGCTACACCTTC. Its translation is CSALTVILNGYTF.

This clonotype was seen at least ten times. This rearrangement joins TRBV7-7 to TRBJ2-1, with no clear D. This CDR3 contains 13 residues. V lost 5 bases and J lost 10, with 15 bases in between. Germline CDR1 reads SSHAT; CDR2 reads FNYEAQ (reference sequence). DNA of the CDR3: TGTGCCAGCAGCAGCCAAATAGCCTCCGAGCAGTTCTTC. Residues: CASSSQIASEQFF.

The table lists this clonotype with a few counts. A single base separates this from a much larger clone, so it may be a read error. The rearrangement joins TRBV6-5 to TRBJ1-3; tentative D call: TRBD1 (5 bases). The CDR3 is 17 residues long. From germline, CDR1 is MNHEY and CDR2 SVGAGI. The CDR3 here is CAGSYARAGRSGNTIYF. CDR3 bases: TGTGCCGGCAGTTATGCCCGCGCGGGGCGTTCTGGAAACACCATATATTTT.

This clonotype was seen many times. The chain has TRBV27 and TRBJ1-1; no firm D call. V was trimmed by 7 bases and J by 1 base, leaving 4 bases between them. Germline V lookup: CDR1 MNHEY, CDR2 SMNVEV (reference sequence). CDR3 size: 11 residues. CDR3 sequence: CASIQNTEAFF. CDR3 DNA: TGTGCCAGCATTCAGAACACTGAAGCTTTCTTT.

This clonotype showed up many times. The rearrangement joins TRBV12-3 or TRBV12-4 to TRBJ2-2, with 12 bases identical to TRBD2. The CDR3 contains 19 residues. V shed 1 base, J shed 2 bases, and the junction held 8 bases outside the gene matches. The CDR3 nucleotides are TGTGCCAGCAGTTTAGAGGGACTAGCGGGTTCGCCAAACACCGGGGAGCTGTTTTTT. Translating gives CASSLEGLAGSPNTGELFF.

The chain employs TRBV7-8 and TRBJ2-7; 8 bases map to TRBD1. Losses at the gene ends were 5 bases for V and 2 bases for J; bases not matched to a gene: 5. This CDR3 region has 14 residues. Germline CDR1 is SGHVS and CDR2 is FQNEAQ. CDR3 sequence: CASSARDRTYEQYF. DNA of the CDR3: TGTGCCAGCAGCGCGCGGGACAGGACCTACGAGCAGTACTTC.

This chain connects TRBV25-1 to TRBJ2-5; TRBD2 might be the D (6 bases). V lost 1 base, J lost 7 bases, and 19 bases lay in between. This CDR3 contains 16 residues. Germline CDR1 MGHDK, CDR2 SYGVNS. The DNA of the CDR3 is TGTGCCAGCAGTGAATTCGTCTGGGGAGGCGACGGGACCCAGTACTTC. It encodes CASSEFVWGGDGTQYF.